This record concerns one TCR beta chain sequence. Its antigen is undetermined. The data belong to a study of identical twins. Findings and caveats of the study: Modelling approaches yielded underestimates of out-of-frame TCR alpha sharing between monozygotic twins. An excess of low generation probability was shown by twin-shared out-of-frame alpha sequences.

All donors comprised healthy Caucasians. With template switching, a universal primer site was added, and the cDNA carried unique molecular identifiers. TCRdb used MiXCR to reprocess the 5' RACE reads, holding one entry per CDR3 protein. The sample yields more than 1.5 million distinct CDR3 sequences, about 31% seen once. The CDR3 has 13 amino acids. The V gene end was trimmed by 5 bases and the J gene end by 9 bases; junction bases not matched to a gene: 6. From germline, CDR1 is LNHDA and CDR2 SQIVND (reference sequence). Sequencing was done on a sample of cord blood. The receptor was isolated from a newborn girl in good health. The chain couples TRBV19 to TRBJ2-7; 11 bases match TRBD2. The CDR3, as DNA: TGTGCCAGTAGTCCAGAACTAGCGGGGGTGCAGTACTTC. Translated: CASSPELAGVQYF.